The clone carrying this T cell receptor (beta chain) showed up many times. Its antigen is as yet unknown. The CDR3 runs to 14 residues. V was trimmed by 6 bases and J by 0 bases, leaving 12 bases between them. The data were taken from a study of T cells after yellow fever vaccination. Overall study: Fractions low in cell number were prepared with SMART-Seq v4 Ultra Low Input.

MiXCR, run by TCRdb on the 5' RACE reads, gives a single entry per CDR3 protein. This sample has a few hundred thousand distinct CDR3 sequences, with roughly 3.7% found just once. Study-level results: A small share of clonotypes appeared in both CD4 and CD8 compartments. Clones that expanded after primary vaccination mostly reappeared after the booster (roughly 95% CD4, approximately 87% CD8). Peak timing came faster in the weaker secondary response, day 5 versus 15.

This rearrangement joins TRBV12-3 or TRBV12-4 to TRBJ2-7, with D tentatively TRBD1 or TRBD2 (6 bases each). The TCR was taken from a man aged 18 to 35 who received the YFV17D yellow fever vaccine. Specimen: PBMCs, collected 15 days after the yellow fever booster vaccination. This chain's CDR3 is CASRGGQFSYEQYF. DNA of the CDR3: TGTGCCAGCAGGGGAGGACAGTTCTCCTACGAGCAGTACTTC.